This T cell receptor beta chain stems from a study of cytomegalovirus exposure and HLA in healthy donors. 60 Vbeta and 13 Jbeta primers were used in PCR. Assay used: immunoSEQ multiplex PCR; TCRdb lists only in-frame clones, some missing. The sample lists over 55,000 clones; about four fifths were seen once. The V and J ends lost 2 bases and 1 base, in that order; junction bases with no gene match: 2. CDR3 size: 15 residues. Germline-derived CDR1 and CDR2 are SGHRS and YFSETQ. The sample taken for sequencing was PBMCs. The TCR originated in a woman in her thirties in good health and CMV-seronegative. The rearrangement joins TRBV5-1 to TRBJ1-5, with TRBD1 identical over 8 bases. CDR3 residues: CASSLQGVSNQPQHF. The CDR3 region has the DNA TGCGCCAGCAGCTTACAGGGGGTAAGCAATCAGCCCCAGCATTTT. Based on the CDR3 plus reference TRBV5-1 and TRBJ1-5, the full variable domain is KAGVTQTPRYLIKTRGQQVTLSCSPISGHRSVSWYQQTPGQGLQFLFEYFSETQRNKGNFPGRFSGRQFSNSRSEMNVSTLELGDSALYLCASSLQGVSNQPQHFGDGTRLSIL.